This is a list of T cell receptor beta chains from one sample in a study of shared clonotypes between healthy human individuals. The method was immunoSEQ multiplex PCR; TCRdb's version includes in-frame clones alone and lacks a portion of them. The repertoire includes 2,500,000 or so clones, roughly 92% of them detected once, and approximately 0.39% sits in the top ten. The sample taken for sequencing was naive CD4+ T cells from PBMCs. All receptors come from a man between 18 and 29 years old in good health. Some clones in this sample may be carry-over from other donors' samples. Each CDR3 is given with its conserved first and last residue. The order of the fields is V gene, J gene, D gene, clone size, CDR3 DNA, CDR3 protein. The D gene is left open where the match is weak. Clone size appears in some rows only: once, few, many, or a class for an expanded clone.

v_call: TRBV11-2; j_call: TRBJ2-3; d_call: TRBD2; clone_size: .; cdr3_nt: TGTGCCAGCAGCTTAGACTACCGCCGGGGTACTAGCGGGAGATGGGATACGCAGTATTTT; cdr3_aa: CASSLDYRRGTSGRWDTQYF
v_call: TRBV7-9; j_call: TRBJ1-3; d_call: .; clone_size: .; cdr3_nt: TGTGCCAGCAGCCCTCCTGGGACTGCATCTGGAAACACCATATATTTT; cdr3_aa: CASSPPGTASGNTIYF
v_call: TRBV5-1; j_call: TRBJ1-1; d_call: .; clone_size: .; cdr3_nt: TGCGCCAGCAGCCAAGTTGGACAACTGAACACTGAAGCTTTCTTT; cdr3_aa: CASSQVGQLNTEAFF
v_call: TRBV7-3; j_call: TRBJ1-1; d_call: TRBD1; clone_size: .; cdr3_nt: TGTGCCAGCAGCTTAAGTTCAGGGGGAACTGAAGCTTTCTTT; cdr3_aa: CASSLSSGGTEAFF
v_call: TRBV7-9; j_call: TRBJ1-1; d_call: TRBD1; clone_size: .; cdr3_nt: TGTGCCAGCACCAGAGGGGACAGGGTACCCACTGAAGCTTTCTTT; cdr3_aa: CASTRGDRVPTEAFF
v_call: TRBV7-6; j_call: TRBJ2-1; d_call: TRBD2; clone_size: .; cdr3_nt: TGTGCCAGCAGCCCGACTAGCGGCTCCTACAATGAGCAGTTCTTC; cdr3_aa: CASSPTSGSYNEQFF
v_call: TRBV5-4; j_call: TRBJ2-1; d_call: TRBD2; clone_size: few; cdr3_nt: TGTGCCAGCAGCTTAGGAGGGAGGGCAAAATGGAGGGGCCAGTTCTTC; cdr3_aa: CASSLGGRAKWRGQFF
v_call: TRBV29-1; j_call: TRBJ2-7; d_call: .; clone_size: .; cdr3_nt: TGCAGCGTTGAAGTGAGACTCGAGCAGTACTTC; cdr3_aa: CSVEVRLEQYF
v_call: TRBV6-1; j_call: TRBJ1-5; d_call: .; clone_size: .; cdr3_nt: TGTGCCATCAGTGAGCGCAGGAGGAACAAGGGCCTTTGGCCGCCCCAGCATTTT; cdr3_aa: CAISERRRNKGLWPPQHF
v_call: TRBV9; j_call: TRBJ1-4; d_call: TRBD1; clone_size: .; cdr3_nt: TGTGCCAGCAGCGGACAACAGGGGAGTAATGAAAAACTGTTTTTT; cdr3_aa: CASSGQQGSNEKLFF
v_call: TRBV25-1; j_call: TRBJ1-2; d_call: .; clone_size: .; cdr3_nt: TGTGCCAGCAGTGAAACATTCTATGGCTACACCTTC; cdr3_aa: CASSETFYGYTF
v_call: TRBV6-1; j_call: TRBJ1-2; d_call: TRBD1; clone_size: .; cdr3_nt: TGTGCCAGCAGTGAAGCGACAGGGACTTATGGCTACACCTTC; cdr3_aa: CASSEATGTYGYTF
v_call: TRBV28; j_call: TRBJ2-2; d_call: .; clone_size: once; cdr3_nt: TGTGCCAGCAGTACCTCCGGGCACACCGGGGAGCTGTTTTTT; cdr3_aa: CASSTSGHTGELFF
v_call: TRBV4-1; j_call: TRBJ2-7; d_call: .; clone_size: .; cdr3_nt: TGCGCCAGCAGCTTATTTGTAGGGAACTACGAGCAGTACTTC; cdr3_aa: CASSLFVGNYEQYF
v_call: TRBV11-2; j_call: TRBJ2-6; d_call: TRBD1; clone_size: .; cdr3_nt: TGTGCCAGCAGCTTAAGACAGGGCGCCGGGGCCAACGTCCTGACTTTC; cdr3_aa: CASSLRQGAGANVLTF
v_call: TRBV7-2; j_call: TRBJ1-4; d_call: .; clone_size: .; cdr3_nt: TGTGCCAGCAGCCCCTTGACGAATGAAAAACTGTTTTTT; cdr3_aa: CASSPLTNEKLFF
v_call: TRBV7-2; j_call: TRBJ2-7; d_call: TRBD1; clone_size: .; cdr3_nt: TGTGCCAGCAGCCCGAGTGGGACAGCGTCCTACGAGCAGTACTTC; cdr3_aa: CASSPSGTASYEQYF
v_call: TRBV7-9; j_call: TRBJ1-4; d_call: .; clone_size: .; cdr3_nt: TGTGCCAGCAGCTTAAGGGGGGCTAATGAAAAACTGTTTTTT; cdr3_aa: CASSLRGANEKLFF
v_call: TRBV7-9; j_call: TRBJ2-7; d_call: .; clone_size: .; cdr3_nt: TGTGCCAGCAGCCCTCCCCTCTCATGGCCCTACGAGCAGTACTTC; cdr3_aa: CASSPPLSWPYEQYF
v_call: TRBV5-1; j_call: TRBJ2-5; d_call: TRBD1; clone_size: .; cdr3_nt: TGCGCCAGCAGCACCCGGGACAGTGAGGCACAAACCCAGTACTTC; cdr3_aa: CASSTRDSEAQTQYF
v_call: TRBV6-1; j_call: TRBJ1-5; d_call: .; clone_size: .; cdr3_nt: TGTGCCAGCAGTGAGATAGGGTATCAGCCCCAGCATTTT; cdr3_aa: CASSEIGYQPQHF
v_call: TRBV7-9; j_call: TRBJ2-1; d_call: TRBD2; clone_size: .; cdr3_nt: TGTGCCAGCAGCACCCCTCGGATATCGGGAGGGAACTACAATGAGCAGTTCTTC; cdr3_aa: CASSTPRISGGNYNEQFF
v_call: TRBV5-4; j_call: TRBJ2-3; d_call: .; clone_size: .; cdr3_nt: TGTGCCAGCAGCTTGTTGCTATACCAAGATACGCAGTATTTT; cdr3_aa: CASSLLLYQDTQYF
v_call: TRBV28; j_call: TRBJ2-7; d_call: TRBD2; clone_size: .; cdr3_nt: TGTGCCAGCAGCACAAGCGCTAGCGGCCTTAACTACGAGCAGTACTTC; cdr3_aa: CASSTSASGLNYEQYF
v_call: TRBV18; j_call: TRBJ2-3; d_call: TRBD1; clone_size: .; cdr3_nt: TGTGCCAGCTCCGATCTTTGGGACAGGGGAGATACGCAGTATTTT; cdr3_aa: CASSDLWDRGDTQYF
v_call: TRBV28; j_call: TRBJ1-2; d_call: TRBD1; clone_size: .; cdr3_nt: TGTGCCAGCTGCCGGGACAGGGTCCATGGCTACACCTTC; cdr3_aa: CASCRDRVHGYTF